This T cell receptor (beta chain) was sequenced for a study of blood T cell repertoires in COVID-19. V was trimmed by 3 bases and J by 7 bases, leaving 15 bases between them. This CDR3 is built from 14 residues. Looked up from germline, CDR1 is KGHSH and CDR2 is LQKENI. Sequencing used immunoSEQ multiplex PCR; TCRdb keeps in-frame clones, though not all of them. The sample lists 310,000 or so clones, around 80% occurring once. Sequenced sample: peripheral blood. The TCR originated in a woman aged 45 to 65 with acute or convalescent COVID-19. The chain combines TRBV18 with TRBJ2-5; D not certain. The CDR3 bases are TGTGCCAGCTCACCCTCGGAGACGCCCAGGACCCAGTACTTC. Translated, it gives CASSPSETPRTQYF.